These 7 T cell receptor beta chains were sequenced from one sample in a study of blood T cell repertoires in COVID-19 (dated by TCRdb to the early 2020s). The library was prepared using the immunoSEQ multiplex PCR assay. TCRdb limited this immuneACCESS table to in-frame rearrangements with V and J called. A share of clones is missing; checked studies link under half to unresolved V genes, and the rest is unexplained. In all, the sample holds about 120,000 clones, and 81% of those were seen once. The ten largest clones add up to about 1.6% of the sample. Sequencing used peripheral blood. These receptors were taken from a man between 45 and 60 years old with acute or convalescent COVID-19.

V usage is TRBV9 and J usage is TRBJ1-6, with TRBD1 matching over 9 bases. Germline CDR1 is SGDLS and CDR2 is YYNGEE. CDR3 length equals 14 residues. Trimming at V came to 4 bases and at J to 13 bases, leaving 9 bases not matched to a gene. Here the CDR3 DNA reads TGTGCCAGCAGCTCCCTGACAGGGGGGGTTCCCCTCCACTTT. Its translation is CASSSLTGGVPLHF.

For the CDR3, the DNA is TGTGCCTGGAGTGTGAGGACAGGAGAAAAACTGTTTTTT. Its translation is CAWSVRTGEKLFF. The chain carries TRBV30 and TRBJ1-4; 7 nucleotides match TRBD1. V shed 0 bases and J 8 bases; nucleotides not matched to a gene: 3. The CDR3 runs to 13 residues. The germline gives CDR1 GTSNPN, CDR2 SVGIG (reference sequence).

The V call is TRBV6-5, the J call TRBJ2-3; TRBD2 might be the D (6 bases). The V end lost 6 bases, the J end lost 8 bases, and 15 bases lay between the germline ends. This CDR3 is built from 13 residues. Germline V gives CDR1 MNHEY, CDR2 SVGAGI. CDR3 protein: CASSESGGRTQYF. The CDR3 DNA sequence: TGTGCCAGCAGCGAGTCCGGGGGTCGTACGCAGTATTTT.

This clone appeared a single time. The chain combines TRBV6-5 with TRBJ2-7, with 8 bases fitting TRBD1. CDR3 length equals 14 residues. V lost 6 bases, J lost 2 bases, and 6 bases stayed unmatched. CDR1 is MNHEY and CDR2 is SVGAGI in the germline V gene. CDR3 bases: TGTGCCAGCAGGACAGGGGACCCACCCTACGAGCAGTACTTC. This codes for CASRTGDPPYEQYF.

The chain carries TRBV25-1 and TRBJ1-1, with D possibly TRBD1 on 5 matching bases. CDR1 and CDR2 from the germline V gene are MGHDK and SYGVNS. V shed 0 bases and J shed 3 bases, with 14 bases lying between them. The CDR3 has 16 amino acids. Here the CDR3 reads CASSEYGKGAHTEAFF. Written as DNA, the CDR3 is TGTGCCAGCAGTGAATACGGAAAAGGGGCCCACACTGAAGCTTTCTTT.

The rearrangement uses TRBV6-5 and TRBJ2-3, with a tentative D call TRBD1 (6 bases). V shed 4 bases and J shed 7 bases, with 12 bases lying between them. The germline V gene encodes CDR1 MNHEY and CDR2 SVGAGI. This CDR3 has 13 residues. CDR3 region: CASSSSGTNTQYF. Written as DNA, the CDR3 is TGTGCCAGCAGTTCTTCCGGGACAAATACGCAGTATTTT.

This clone was observed a single time. The chain couples TRBV30 to TRBJ2-3; 9 bases agree with TRBD2. The ends lost 3 bases at V and 3 bases at J; junction bases unmatched: 7. Germline V gene sequence: CDR1 GTSNPN, CDR2 SVGIG (reference sequence). This CDR3 contains 15 residues. In nucleotides, the CDR3 is TGTGCCTGGAGACCAGCGGGGGGTGGAACAGATACGCAGTATTTT. Amino acid sequence: CAWRPAGGGTDTQYF. Filled out from reference TRBV30 and TRBJ2-3, the complete variable domain reads SQTIHQWPATLVQPVGSPLSLECTVEGTSNPNLYWYRQAAGRGLQLLFYSVGIGQISSEVPQNLSASRPQDRQFILSSKKLLLSDSGFYLCAWRPAGGGTDTQYFGPGTRLTVL.